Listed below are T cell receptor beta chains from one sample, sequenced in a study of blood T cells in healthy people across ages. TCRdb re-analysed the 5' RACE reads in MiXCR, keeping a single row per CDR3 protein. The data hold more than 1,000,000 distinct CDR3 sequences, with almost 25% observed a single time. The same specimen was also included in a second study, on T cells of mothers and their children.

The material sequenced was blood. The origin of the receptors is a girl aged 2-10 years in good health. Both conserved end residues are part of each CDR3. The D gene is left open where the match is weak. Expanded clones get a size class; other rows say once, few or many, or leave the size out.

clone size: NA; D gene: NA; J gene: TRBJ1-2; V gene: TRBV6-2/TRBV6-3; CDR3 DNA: TGTGCCAGCAGGCCTTTGGAGGGTTTATTCTATGGCTACACCTTC; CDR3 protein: CASRPLEGLFYGYTF
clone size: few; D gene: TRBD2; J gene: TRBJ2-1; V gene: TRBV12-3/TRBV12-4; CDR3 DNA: TGTGCCAGCACGAACTTAGCGGGAATAGAGCAGTTCTTC; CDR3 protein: CASTNLAGIEQFF
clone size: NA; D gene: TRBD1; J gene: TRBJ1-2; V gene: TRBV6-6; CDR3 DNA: TGTGCCAGCAGTACAGACAGGGCAGGCGGCTACACCTTC; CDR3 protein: CASSTDRAGGYTF
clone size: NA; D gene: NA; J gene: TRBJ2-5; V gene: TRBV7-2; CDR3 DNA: TGTGCCAGCAGCCCTGGACGGAAGGGGACCCAGTACTTC; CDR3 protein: CASSPGRKGTQYF
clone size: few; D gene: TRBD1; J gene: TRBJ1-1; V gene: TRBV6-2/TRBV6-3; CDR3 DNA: TGTGCCAGCAGGACGACAGGGGCAATGAGCACTGAAGCTTTCTTT; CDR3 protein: CASRTTGAMSTEAFF
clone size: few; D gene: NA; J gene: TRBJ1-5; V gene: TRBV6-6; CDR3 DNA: TGTGCCAGCAGTTCCTCCCTCGAGGGGCTGGCTCAGCCCCAGCATTTT; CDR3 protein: CASSSSLEGLAQPQHF
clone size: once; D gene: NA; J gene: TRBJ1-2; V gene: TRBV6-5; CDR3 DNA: TGTGCCAGCAGTAGTGGAGGGGGTAGAGGCTACCCCTTC; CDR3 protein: CASSSGGGRGYPF
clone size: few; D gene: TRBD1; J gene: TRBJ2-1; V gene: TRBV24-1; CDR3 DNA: TGTGCCACCAGTGATTCAGTATGGACAGGGACAGCTGAGCAGTTCTTC; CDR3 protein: CATSDSVWTGTAEQFF
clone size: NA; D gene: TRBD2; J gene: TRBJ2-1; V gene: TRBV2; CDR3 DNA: TGTGCCAGCGGAAGGCGGGGGACCAACAATGAGCAGTTCTTC; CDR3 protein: CASGRRGTNNEQFF
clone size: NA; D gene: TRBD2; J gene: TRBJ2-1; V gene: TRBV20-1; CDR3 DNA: TGCAGTGCTAGAGACCTAGCGGGGGGCCCCAATGAGCAGTTCTTC; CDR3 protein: CSARDLAGGPNEQFF
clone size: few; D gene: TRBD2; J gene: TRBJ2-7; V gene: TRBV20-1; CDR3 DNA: TGCAGTGCTAAAAAAGCGGGAGAGGAGCACGAGCAGTACTTC; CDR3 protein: CSAKKAGEEHEQYF
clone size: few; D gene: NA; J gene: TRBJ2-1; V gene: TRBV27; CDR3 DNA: TGTGCCAGTAGTTTTTTAGCGCCCTTACAGGGTCATGGGGTACACAATGAGCAGTTCTTC; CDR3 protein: CASSFLAPLQGHGVHNEQFF
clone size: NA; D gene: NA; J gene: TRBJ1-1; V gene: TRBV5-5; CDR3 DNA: TGTGCCAGCAGCTCCGCTGTTGGCACTGAAGCTTTCTTT; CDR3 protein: CASSSAVGTEAFF
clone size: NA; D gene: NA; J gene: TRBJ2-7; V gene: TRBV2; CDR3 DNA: TGTGCCAGCACCGGGGGAGTGAGGTCCTACGAGCAGTACTTC; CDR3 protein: CASTGGVRSYEQYF
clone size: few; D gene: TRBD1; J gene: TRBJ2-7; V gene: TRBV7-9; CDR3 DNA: TGTGCCAGCAGCTCCGACAGGGGCGGACAGTACTTC; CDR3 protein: CASSSDRGGQYF
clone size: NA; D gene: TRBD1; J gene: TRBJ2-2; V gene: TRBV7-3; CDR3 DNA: TGCGCCAGCAGCTTGACCGGGACAGGGGACACCGGGGAGCTGTTTTTT; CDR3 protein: CASSLTGTGDTGELFF